This TCR beta chain is from a study of blood T cell repertoires in COVID-19. Across the whole study: The samples span acute and convalescent COVID-19 from the United States, Italy and Spain. T cells, B-cell-depleted T cells, or PBMCs provided the cDNA or gDNA that served as material.

Germline V gene data show CDR1 as KGHDR and CDR2 as SFDVKD. This CDR3 spans 15 amino acids. Losses at the gene ends were 4 bases for V and 6 bases for J; bases not matched to a gene: 10. As processed by the authors: Cell counts per sample came from amplifying reference gene primers. Measured with immunoSEQ multiplex PCR; TCRdb has only the in-frame clones, and not every one. Clone size and the V and J calls come from that table; the DNA yielded D and trimming. This sample has 150,000 to 200,000 clones; roughly nine tenths occur once, and the top ten carry approximately 2.1%. This chain connects TRBV24-1 to TRBJ2-5, with 7 bases lining up with TRBD1. Sequencing used peripheral blood. This sequence was found in a man in his sixties or seventies with active or convalescent COVID-19. The CDR3 bases are TGTGCCACCAGTGACCGGGACAGCCCCGCGAAGACCCAGTACTTC. Residues: CATSDRDSPAKTQYF.